What follows are 15 T cell receptor beta chains derived from one specimen sequenced in a study of T cells in Graves' hyperthyroidism and ophthalmopathy. Using RNA transcripts as the source, TCR beta CDR3 regions were amplified. RT-PCR in the first round (using the HTBI primer set) targeted the TCR CDR3. From the multiplex PCR reads, TCRdb called clonotypes with MiXCR, one entry per CDR3 protein. The sample carries about 690,000 distinct CDR3 sequences, about 18% recorded once. The sequencing input was blood. The receptors derive from a man aged 50 to 59 with Graves' hyperthyroidism.

This clonotype was seen repeatedly, ten times or more. This chain connects TRBV28 to TRBJ2-4; D is perhaps TRBD1 (6 bases). V was pared by 2 bases and J by 0 bases, with 8 bases between. The CDR3 length is 15 residues. CDR1 and CDR2 (germline): MDHEN, SYDVKM. The CDR3 region has the DNA TGTGCCAGCAGTTTAGGGACAATAGCCAAAAACATTCAGTACTTC. Its translation is CASSLGTIAKNIQYF.

The chain has TRBV4-3 and TRBJ1-2, with D uncertain. This CDR3 region has 14 residues. Trimming took off 1 base at V and 4 bases at J, with 10 bases between the two ends. The germline gives CDR1 LGHNA, CDR2 YSLEER. The CDR3 loop reads CASSQVNEPYGYTF. The CDR3 DNA is TGCGCCAGCAGCCAAGTTAATGAGCCCTATGGCTACACCTTC.

This clonotype was seen many times. This chain links TRBV14 with TRBJ2-5, with D perhaps TRBD1 (6 bases). The germline CDR1 and CDR2 sequences are SGHDN and FVKESK. V dropped 2 bases and J dropped 1 base, with 11 bases sitting between them. The CDR3 is 15 amino acids. As DNA, the CDR3 is TGTGCCAGCAGCCAAAAACAGGGCCGCCAAGAGACCCAGTACTTC. Amino acids: CASSQKQGRQETQYF.

With regard to this clonotype: A much larger clone differs by one base, so this may be a read error. The chain couples TRBV30 to TRBJ1-5; the match to TRBD1 covers 9 bases. Germline lookup yields CDR1 GTSNPN and CDR2 SVGIG (reference sequence). This CDR3 has 14 amino acids. The CDR3 spells CAWSGGQGYQPQQF. CDR3 nucleotide sequence: TGTGCCTGGAGTGGGGGACAGGGTTATCAGCCCCAGCAATTT.

This clonotype was detected only a few times. J is TRBJ2-7 and V is TRBV19; D is possibly TRBD1 (6 bases). This CDR3 has 14 amino acids. The V and J ends lost 3 bases and 1 base respectively, with 10 bases between them. The V gene's germline CDR1 is LNHDA and CDR2 SQIVND (reference sequence). The CDR3 nucleotides are TGTGCCAGTAGTATCCGGGACACGTCCTACGAGCAGTACTTC. Encoded protein: CASSIRDTSYEQYF.

This clonotype was detected ten times or more. The chain couples TRBV28 to TRBJ1-4; possible D gene TRBD1, 6 bases. V was pared by 2 bases and J by 6 bases, with 10 bases between. This CDR3 has 14 residues. In germline, CDR1 is MDHEN, CDR2 SYDVKM. The CDR3 DNA reads as TGTGCCAGCAGTTTAGTGGGGGCGGATGAAAAACTGTTTTTT. This translates into CASSLVGADEKLFF.

This clonotype has a count of ten or more. The CDR3 here is CASIPSSGIPYNEQFF. The CDR3 DNA follows: TGTGCCAGCATTCCAAGTAGCGGGATCCCCTACAATGAGCAGTTCTTC. The chain is built from TRBV12-3 or TRBV12-4 and TRBJ2-1; 8 positions agree with TRBD2. V lost 7 bases to trimming and J lost 2 bases; unmatched junction nucleotides: 10. The CDR3 length is 16 residues.

This clonotype appeared many times. V usage is TRBV7-9 and J usage is TRBJ2-5, with 8 positions matching TRBD1. Germline CDR1 and CDR2: SEHNR and FQNEAQ (reference sequence). Unmatched junction bases numbered 6, after V lost 1 base and J lost 5 bases. The CDR3 length is 15 residues. CDR3 nucleotide sequence: TGTGCCAGCAGCTTAGTCGACAGGGGTCAGGAGACCCAGTACTTC. Translation: CASSLVDRGQETQYF.

This clonotype was counted at least ten times. The V call is TRBV12-3 or TRBV12-4, the J call TRBJ2-7; D may correspond to TRBD1 or TRBD2 (5 bases each). V was trimmed by 5 bases and J by 3 bases, leaving 11 bases between them. The length of the CDR3 is 13 residues. CDR3 DNA sequence: TGTGCCAGCAGTGGGGACGGGAACTACGAGCAGTACTTC. Amino acids: CASSGDGNYEQYF.

This clonotype showed up many times. V is TRBV2 and J is TRBJ2-7, with TRBD1 matching over 7 bases. Germline CDR1 and CDR2: SNHLY and FYNNEI. CDR3 size: 14 residues. After removal of 7 bases from V and 3 bases from J, the junction contained 9 bases not matched to a gene. The CDR3 nucleotides read TGTGCCAGCACTGCCCGGGACAGAAGCTACGAGCAGTACTTC. Protein: CASTARDRSYEQYF.

This clonotype turned up a few times. The V call is TRBV28, the J call TRBJ2-4; D gene uncertain. The V and J ends lost 1 base and 1 base respectively, with 14 bases between them. The CDR3 spans 17 residues. Per the germline V gene, CDR1 is MDHEN and CDR2 is SYDVKM. CDR3 in amino acids: CASSLLTGREAKNIQYF. The CDR3 DNA sequence: TGTGCCAGCAGTTTATTAACCGGGCGAGAGGCCAAAAACATTCAGTACTTC.

This clonotype was seen repeatedly, ten times or more. J is TRBJ1-2 and V is TRBV19; D may be TRBD1 (5 bases). Germline CDR1 reads LNHDA; CDR2 reads SQIVND (reference sequence). Trimming pared 6 bases from V and 6 bases from J, leaving 14 bases between. CDR3 size: 13 residues. As DNA, the CDR3 is TGTGCCAGTAGATGGGGGTACGGTGATGGCTACACCTTC. Translation gives CASRWGYGDGYTF.

This clonotype occurred many times. This chain's CDR3 is CASRLDSSTNEKLFF. The CDR3, as DNA: TGTGCCAGCAGACTGGACAGCTCAACTAATGAAAAACTGTTTTTT. The chain uses TRBV6-1 and TRBJ1-4; a possible D gene is TRBD1 (6 bases). The CDR3 spans 15 residues. The V end was cut by 6 bases, the J end by 0 bases, with 11 bases between. Per the germline V gene, CDR1 is MNHNS and CDR2 is SASEGT.

In this sample, this clonotype turned up a few times. The CDR3 nucleotides are TGTGCCAGCAGTTCTGGACAGGGGTTTAACTATGGCTACACCTTC. This translates into CASSSGQGFNYGYTF. V and J are TRBV28 and TRBJ1-2; 9 bases fit TRBD1. This CDR3 comprises 15 residues. CDR1 is MDHEN, CDR2 SYDVKM, per germline. Trimming removed 4 bases from V and 1 base from J; junction bases left unmatched: 4.

CDR3 bases: TGCAGTGCTACCGGGACCAGTGTTAGCACAGATACGCAGTATTTT. Residues: CSATGTSVSTDTQYF. The chain couples TRBV20-1 to TRBJ2-3; D possibly uses TRBD1 or TRBD2 (5 bases each). V lost 4 bases and J 0 bases, leaving 14 bases between the germline ends. The CDR3 extends over 15 amino acids. Germline V gene sequence: CDR1 DFQATT, CDR2 SNEGSKA (reference sequence).